The 24 T cell receptor beta chains in this list originate from one sample, sequenced in a study of OX40 agonist ivuxolimab in advanced cancers. The protocol was immunoSEQ multiplex PCR, while the TCRdb copy is restricted to in-frame clones and leaves out a portion. Found here are approximately 38,000 clones, around 87% of them singletons; the top ten hold 32%. The sequenced sample was CD4+ or CD8+ T cells sorted from blood, obtained in a trial of the OX40 agonist ivuxolimab. Receptors were obtained from an adult with an advanced solid tumor such as melanoma, head and neck, liver or kidney cancer.

The V call is TRBV5-1, the J call TRBJ2-1; no reliable D call. This CDR3 contains 15 residues. From germline, CDR1 is SGHRS and CDR2 YFSETQ. The V and J ends lost 3 bases and 0 bases respectively, with 10 bases between them. The CDR3 protein is CASSSGGVSYNEQFF. CDR3 nucleotides: TGCGCCAGCAGCTCAGGTGGTGTCTCCTACAATGAGCAGTTCTTC.

The rearrangement uses TRBV7-2 and TRBJ2-3, with 10 nucleotides matching TRBD2. Unmatched junction bases numbered 10, after V lost 7 bases and J lost 3 bases. This CDR3 spans 16 amino acids. Germline lookup yields CDR1 SGHTA and CDR2 FQGNSA. In DNA, the CDR3 is TGTGCCAGCACCCTTCGGCTAGCGGGAGCAACAGATACGCAGTATTTT. This sequence encodes CASTLRLAGATDTQYF.

The J gene is TRBJ1-2, the V gene TRBV7-9; D not resolved. The CDR3 has 14 amino acids. Trimming removed 5 bases from V and 2 bases from J, with 12 bases in between. Germline CDR1 reads SEHNR; CDR2 reads FQNEAQ (reference sequence). DNA for the CDR3: TGTGCCAGCAGCCCCCTTTCGGGGAACTATGGCTACACCTTC. Amino acid sequence: CASSPLSGNYGYTF.

This clone was picked up one time. CDR3 amino acids: CASSLGASGSTYNEQFF. DNA for the CDR3: TGCGCCAGCAGCTTGGGGGCTAGCGGGAGTACCTACAATGAGCAGTTCTTC. The rearrangement uses TRBV5-1 and TRBJ2-1, with 10 positions matching TRBD2. There are 17 residues in the CDR3. After removal of 0 bases from V and 2 bases from J, the junction contained 5 bases not matched to a gene. Looked up from germline, CDR1 is SGHRS and CDR2 is YFSETQ.

V and J are TRBV2 and TRBJ2-5, with 9 bases that match TRBD2. The CDR3 loop spans 14 amino acids. Germline-derived CDR1 and CDR2 are SNHLY and FYNNEI. J lost 7 bases, V lost 6 bases, and 9 bases had no gene match. CDR3 amino acids: CASRTAGGLVTQYF. In DNA form, the CDR3 reads TGTGCCAGCAGAACAGCGGGGGGATTGGTGACCCAGTACTTC.

The chain joins TRBV27 to TRBJ2-5; the D is unclear. V was shortened by 5 bases and J by 2 bases, with 12 bases between the two germline ends. This CDR3 contains 14 residues. Germline values: CDR1 MNHEY, CDR2 SMNVEV (reference sequence). This CDR3 reads CASSPWASQETQYF. As DNA, the CDR3 is TGTGCCAGCAGTCCCTGGGCTAGTCAAGAGACCCAGTACTTC.

The gene calls are TRBV19 and TRBJ1-4; 10 bases fit TRBD1. This CDR3 has 16 amino acids. CDR1 and CDR2 (germline): LNHDA, SQIVND (reference sequence). J lost 6 bases, V lost 4 bases, and 8 bases had no gene match. The CDR3 region has the DNA TGTGCCAGTAGTACCTCACCGGGACAGGGGCATGAAAAACTGTTTTTT. It yields the protein CASSTSPGQGHEKLFF. Using reference TRBV19 and TRBJ1-4 for the parts outside the CDR3, the full variable domain is DGGITQSPKYLFRKEGQNVTLSCEQNLNHDAMYWYRQDPGQGLRLIYYSQIVNDFQKGDIAEGYSVSREKKESFPLTVTSAQKNPTAFYLCASSTSPGQGHEKLFFGSGTQLSVL.

The V call is TRBV11-2, the J call TRBJ2-2; D remains ambiguous. The CDR3 contains 15 residues. Germline CDR1 is SGHAT and CDR2 is FQNNGV. V shed 2 bases and J shed 1 base, with 8 bases lying between them. In DNA, the CDR3 is TGTGCCAGCAGCTTATACCCTCTGAACACCGGGGAGCTGTTTTTT. This encodes CASSLYPLNTGELFF.

This chain links TRBV7-2 with TRBJ2-5; 8 nucleotides line up with TRBD2. J was trimmed by 5 bases and V by 3 bases; bases with no gene match: 5. The CDR3 totals 14 residues. Germline V CDR1 and CDR2: SGHTA, FQGNSA. The CDR3 DNA follows: TGTGCCAGCAGCTTGAGAAGCGGGAGCGAGACCCAGTACTTC. Residues: CASSLRSGSETQYF.

The chain joins TRBV27 to TRBJ2-1; weak D call: TRBD1 (5 bases). The germline V gene encodes CDR1 MNHEY and CDR2 SMNVEV (reference sequence). Trimming left V 6 bases short and J 1 base short, with 13 bases between. The CDR3 is made up of 15 amino acids. The CDR3 DNA reads TGTGCCAGCAGGCCCAGGGCCCAATCCTACAATGAGCAGTTCTTC. Protein product: CASRPRAQSYNEQFF.

The chain links TRBV28 to TRBJ2-7, with TRBD1 as a possible D gene (5 bases). The CDR3 runs to 14 residues. V was shortened by 4 bases and J by 2 bases, with 12 bases between the two germline ends. CDR1 and CDR2 (germline): MDHEN, SYDVKM. The CDR3 coding sequence is TGTGCCAGCAGTTCTCCGACGGACACCTACGAGCAGTACTTC. Encoded protein: CASSSPTDTYEQYF. Together with reference TRBV28 and TRBJ2-7, the CDR3 gives the full variable domain: DVKVTQSSRYLVKRTGEKVFLECVQDMDHENMFWYRQDPGLGLRLIYFSYDVKMKEKGDIPEGYSVSREKKERFSLILESASTNQTSMYLCASSSPTDTYEQYFGPGTRLTVT.

The rearrangement uses TRBV10-2 and TRBJ2-1; D may be TRBD2 (6 bases). Germline values: CDR1 WSHSY, CDR2 SAAADI. Trimming took off 2 bases at V and 4 bases at J, with 9 bases between the two ends. This CDR3 is built from 14 residues. For the CDR3, the DNA is TGCGCCAGCAGTGAGGGGACTGCTTACAATGAGCAGTTCTTC. Protein product: CASSEGTAYNEQFF.

The rearrangement uses TRBV27 and TRBJ2-7; D remains unclear. Trimming stripped 4 bases from V and 0 bases from J, with 7 bases between. The CDR3 extends over 13 amino acids. Germline V lookup: CDR1 MNHEY, CDR2 SMNVEV (reference sequence). This CDR3 is CASSWSGSYEQYF. As DNA, the CDR3 is TGTGCCAGCAGTTGGTCGGGCTCCTACGAGCAGTACTTC.

This clone occurred a few times. The chain couples TRBV5-1 to TRBJ1-5; 7 nucleotides match TRBD1. The CDR3 length is 14 residues. J gave up 4 bases and V 4 bases, and 5 bases lay outside the gene matches. The germline CDR1 and CDR2 sequences are SGHRS and YFSETQ. The CDR3 here is CASSIGQENQPQHF. The CDR3 DNA reads as TGCGCCAGCAGCATCGGACAGGAGAATCAGCCCCAGCATTTT.

V is TRBV11-3 and J is TRBJ1-2, with TRBD1 as a possible D gene (5 bases). Germline CDR1 SGHNT, CDR2 YENEEA. CDR3 length: 14 amino acids. V lost 0 bases and J 7 bases, leaving 12 bases between the germline ends. The CDR3 here is CASSLDPGRGGYTF. In DNA, the CDR3 is TGTGCCAGCAGCTTAGACCCGGGGCGGGGTGGCTACACCTTC.

The J gene is TRBJ2-1, the V gene TRBV5-8; a possible D gene is TRBD2 (6 bases). From germline, CDR1 is SGHTS and CDR2 YDEGEE. The CDR3 contains 15 residues. V lost 5 bases, J lost 0 bases, and 12 bases lay in between. CDR3 nucleotide sequence: TGTGCCAGCAGGTCCCGCGGGGCCTCCTACAATGAGCAGTTCTTC. Amino acid sequence: CASRSRGASYNEQFF.

The chain has TRBV7-2 and TRBJ2-5, with a tentative D call TRBD2 (6 bases). The CDR3 length is 14 residues. Germline V gene sequence: CDR1 SGHTA, CDR2 FQGNSA. V lost 1 base, J lost 6 bases, and 12 bases lay in between. CDR3 sequence (DNA): TGTGCCAGCAGCTTAGGGGGGACTGGGAAGACCCAGTACTTC. Amino acid sequence: CASSLGGTGKTQYF.

The rearrangement joins TRBV5-1 to TRBJ2-1; the match to TRBD2 covers 10 bases. This CDR3 has 15 residues. Germline values: CDR1 SGHRS, CDR2 YFSETQ. With 5 bases clipped from V and 8 bases from J, the junction kept 10 bases outside the gene matches. CDR3: CASSPSGRAGDEQFF. The CDR3 nucleotides read TGCGCCAGCAGTCCTAGCGGGAGAGCGGGGGATGAGCAGTTCTTC.

The V gene is TRBV6-5, the J gene TRBJ1-6; 7 nucleotides match TRBD1. The J segment lost 10 bases and the V segment lost 6 bases, leaving 12 bases of the junction unmatched. CDR3 length equals 15 residues. Looked up from germline, CDR1 is MNHEY and CDR2 is SVGAGI. Here the CDR3 DNA reads TGTGCCAGCAGCCCCCAGGGGGGGGGAAGCTCACCCCTCCACTTT. Amino acid sequence: CASSPQGGGSSPLHF.

The chain couples TRBV12-5 to TRBJ2-1; 9 nucleotides align to TRBD2. The length of the CDR3 is 15 residues. Germline CDR1 and CDR2: LGHNT and FRNRAP. Unmatched junction bases numbered 7, after V lost 2 bases and J lost 8 bases. CDR3 residues: CASGLRLAGIDEQFF. In DNA form, the CDR3 reads TGTGCTAGTGGTTTGAGGCTAGCGGGAATCGATGAGCAGTTCTTC.

This chain joins TRBV25-1 and TRBJ2-3, with 9 bases matching TRBD2. This CDR3 has 17 residues. V trimming: 2 bases; J trimming: 3 bases; junction bases outside the gene matches: 9. Germline-derived CDR1 and CDR2 are MGHDK and SYGVNS. The DNA of the CDR3 is TGTGCCAGCAGTGAAGGTAGTGGTAGCGGGGGAACAGATACGCAGTATTTT. As protein: CASSEGSGSGGTDTQYF.

The V call is TRBV7-6, the J call TRBJ2-5; the match to TRBD1 covers 7 bases. The CDR3 is 13 residues long. V was pared by 3 bases and J by 3 bases, with 1 base of the junction left unmatched. The germline gives CDR1 SGHVS, CDR2 FNYEAQ. This chain's CDR3 is CASSLGQKETQYF. CDR3 coding DNA: TGTGCCAGCAGCTTGGGACAGAAAGAGACCCAGTACTTC.

The chain has TRBV20-1 and TRBJ2-1; D is unresolved. V lost 5 bases and J lost 7, with 9 bases in between. Germline loops: CDR1 DFQATT, CDR2 SNEGSKA (reference sequence). The CDR3 has 11 amino acids. CDR3 residues: CSASKRNEQFF. Written as DNA, the CDR3 is TGCAGTGCTTCTAAGAGAAATGAGCAGTTCTTC.

This chain connects TRBV6-1 to TRBJ2-1, with 7 nucleotides matching TRBD2. Germline V lookup: CDR1 MNHNS, CDR2 SASEGT. The length of the CDR3 is 15 residues. The trim removed 3 bases at V and 7 bases at J, leaving 9 bases unmatched. The CDR3 spells CASSDWAGEGNEQFF. Written as DNA, the CDR3 is TGTGCCAGCAGTGATTGGGCGGGAGAGGGGAATGAGCAGTTCTTC.